The text below deals with one T cell receptor beta chain. Its binding antigen is unknown. Per-base qualities were not stored, and no clone one base away is much larger. The High Capacity cDNA Reverse Transcription Kit was used to reverse transcribe all of the isolated RNA, meaning that expressed TCRB transcripts were what got sequenced. Naive, central memory and regulatory T cell samples underwent deep immunoSEQ sequencing, averaging about 3.57 million total reads per sample. After sorted cells were lysed in RLT buffer, RNA was extracted with DNase-treated RNeasy Micro or Mini kits, with the choice depending on cell number. Each cell subset was processed separately to prevent cross-contamination, with patient and healthy donor samples processed together. TCRB sequences were amplified from cDNA with the immunoSEQ multiplex PCR, producing 87-bp fragments spanning the CDR3 region. The amplicons were sequenced using the Illumina HiSeq platform. In the authors' own workflow: Synthetic template baselines were used to correct PCR bias computationally, reads within Hamming distance 2 were collapsed, and singletons that could not be merged were discarded. Reads were aligned against IMGT to assign V, D and J genes, CDR3 length and insertions or deletions at six rearrangement sites. Within each subset, clonotype counts were normalized to sorted cell number, and only after that were true diversity and Gini coefficients computed with the tcR R package. Repertoire sharing was quantified using the overlap coefficient calculated on TCRB nucleotide sequences. TCRdb took over this immuneACCESS table, retaining in-frame rearrangements with V and J assigned. Such tables are incomplete; in checked studies, under half of the missing clones stem from an unresolved V gene, and the remainder is unexplained. V, J and clone size are those of that table, while D and trimming were read from the DNA. The sample profile shows tens of thousands of clones; approximately 59% of them were found once. The ten largest clonotypes hold 2% to 2.5% of the sample.

The source of the sample is a study of beta chain features in type 1 diabetes (dated by TCRdb to 2016 to 2019). Turning to the overall study: Mean age, gender distribution, total cell number and subset yield did not differ between patients and healthy donors. Naive and central memory subsets were obtained from all 30 or so donors, but regulatory and stem cell-like memory subsets were isolated from only 8 patients and roughly 8 healthy donors. In the study, recently diagnosed type 1 diabetes patients and matched healthy donors were compared on the TCRB repertoires of their sorted circulating CD4+ T cell subsets. Across all samples, almost 110 million sorted cells were examined, and cell number per subset correlated strongly with RNA yield. What the work shows at the level of the full study, not this receptor alone: Shorter templates might have been favored by PCR, but patient and control samples were amplified and corrected together, so both groups would have been affected equally by any skew. A moderate but significant shortening of TCRB CDR3 length was observed in type 1 diabetes patients in all four CD4+ subsets. Fewer insertions and more nucleotide deletions at VDJ recombination sites were observed in patients with type 1 diabetes, implying thymic rearrangement abnormalities. Because cDNA rather than genomic DNA was sequenced, highly expressing activated cells could have been over-represented, although no difference in activation and CD3 levels was found between groups. The naive, central memory and regulatory TCRB repertoires appeared to resemble one another more closely among patients than among healthy donors. Because small numbers of individuals were included in the HLA sub-analyses, any influence of HLA type on TCRB rearrangement was left unresolved.

Between the V and J ends, shortened by 1 base and 1 base respectively, the junction contains 8 bases. Including the terminal cysteine and phenylalanine, the CDR3 comprises 13 residues. Here the CDR3 DNA is all that survives: 39 bases in frame from base 1. From the germline V gene (reference sequence), CDR1 is GTSNPN and CDR2 is SVGIG. A single peripheral blood draw of approximately 120 mL on average was collected from each donor into heparinised tubes. Naive, central memory, regulatory and stem cell-like memory CD4+ T cells were sorted on a BD FACSAria II using a panel including CD45RO, CCR7, CD25, CD127, CD95 and CD27. Every sorted population had a purity above 95%. PBMCs were separated immediately by Lymphoprep density gradient centrifugation and were stained directly, without being cultured. To minimize batch effects, samples were stained and sorted in pairs, one healthy donor with one patient per experiment.

This TCR was sampled from a woman between 18 and 30 years old in good health. Sequences were obtained from Tregs from blood. In light of the paper, this sample's cell subset or site label describes: regulatory CD4+ T cells. This chain is built from TRBV30 and TRBJ2-7; the D gene cannot be resolved reliably. The DNA sequence is TGTGCCTGGAGTGCTAAGCAATCCTACGAGCAGTACTTC. Its amino acids are CAWSAKQSYEQYF.